This T cell receptor (beta chain) was observed in a study of cytomegalovirus exposure and HLA in healthy donors. Whole-study results and caveats: A missense DCLRE1C variant was associated with V- and J-gene trimming of TCR beta chains in a later analysis, and an independent cohort replicated the association.

The primer mix had 60 Vbeta and 13 Jbeta primers. Authors' data handling: Unique TCR beta chains numbered approximately 80 million in a later analysis, with approximately 10 million shared. The data were produced by immunoSEQ multiplex PCR, yet TCRdb's version contains in-frame clones alone and is incomplete. V and J calls and clone size are given by that table; D and trimming were obtained from the DNA. The sample consists of about 140,000 clones, around 65% of them appearing once. Notes on this clone: Its antigen is still unknown.

The TCR comes from a male donor in good health and CMV-seronegative. The sample was PBMCs.

CDR3 sequence: CASSYRSGILYGYTF. The DNA for the CDR3 is TGTGCCAGCAGTTATAGGTCCGGGATCCTTTATGGCTACACCTTC. The rearrangement links TRBV27 to TRBJ1-2; D gene unclear. Germline V gives CDR1 MNHEY, CDR2 SMNVEV (reference sequence). Trimming cost V 4 bases and J 5 bases, with 17 bases left between them. The CDR3 length is 15 residues.